The present entry profiles one T cell receptor beta chain with its context. Its antigen is undetermined. This specimen comes from a study of T cell responses to AZD1222 COVID-19 vaccine. The study, taken as a whole, reports: Mostly white British, mostly female donors; authors suggested clonal diversity may be underestimated. Two AZD1222 doses significantly raised spike-specific TCR breadth and depth over controls. Baseline serology detected seropositivity in only a handful of AZD1222 recipients.

Measured with immunoSEQ multiplex PCR; TCRdb has only the in-frame clones, and not every one. The table has approximately 90,000 clones, around nine tenths seen once. The clonotype was recovered from an adult in good health. The sequencing here drew on peripheral blood, taken on day 0 of AZD1222 vaccination.

CDR3 region: CASSTDRGWYGYTF. CDR3 bases: TGTGCCAGTAGTACCGACAGGGGTTGGTATGGCTACACCTTC. The chain has TRBV19 and TRBJ1-2; TRBD1 matches 8 bases. The germline V gene has CDR1 LNHDA and CDR2 SQIVND (reference sequence). There are 14 residues in the CDR3. V gave up 4 bases and J gave up 5 bases; unmatched junction bases: 6.